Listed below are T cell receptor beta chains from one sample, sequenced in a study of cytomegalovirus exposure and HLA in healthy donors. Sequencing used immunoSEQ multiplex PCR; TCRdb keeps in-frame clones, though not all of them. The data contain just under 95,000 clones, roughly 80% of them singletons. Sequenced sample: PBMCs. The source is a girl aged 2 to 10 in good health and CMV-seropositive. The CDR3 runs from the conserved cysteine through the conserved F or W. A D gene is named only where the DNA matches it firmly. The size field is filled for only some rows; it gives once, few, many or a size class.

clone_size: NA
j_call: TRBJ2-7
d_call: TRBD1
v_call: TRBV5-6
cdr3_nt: TGTGCCAGCAGCTTATTACTAGGACAGGGACTCTCCTACGAGCAGTACTTC
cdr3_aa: CASSLLLGQGLSYEQYF

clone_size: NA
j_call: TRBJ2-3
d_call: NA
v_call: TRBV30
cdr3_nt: TGTGCCTGGAGTGTACTCGTCCCTAGCACAGATACGCAGTATTTT
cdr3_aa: CAWSVLVPSTDTQYF

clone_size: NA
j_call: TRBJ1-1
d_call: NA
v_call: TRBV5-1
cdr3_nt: TGCGCCAGCAGGTTGGGGGGGACACAGGGGAACACTGAAGCTTTCTTT
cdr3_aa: CASRLGGTQGNTEAFF

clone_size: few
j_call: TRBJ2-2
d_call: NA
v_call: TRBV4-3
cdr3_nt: TGCGCCAGCAGCCAAGAGGCTCAGGGTCCCCCCGGGGAGCTGTTTTTT
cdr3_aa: CASSQEAQGPPGELFF

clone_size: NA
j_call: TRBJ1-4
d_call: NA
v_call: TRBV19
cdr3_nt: TGTGCCAGTAGGGCTATCGGGACAAAGGATGAAAAACTGTTTTTT
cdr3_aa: CASRAIGTKDEKLFF

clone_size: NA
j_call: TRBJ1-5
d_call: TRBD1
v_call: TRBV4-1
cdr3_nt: TGCGCCAGCAGCCAGGGACAGAGCGATCAGCCCCAGCATTTT
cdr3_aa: CASSQGQSDQPQHF

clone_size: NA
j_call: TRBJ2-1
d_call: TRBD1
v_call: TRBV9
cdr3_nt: TGTGCCAGCAGCGTTTGGGACAGCGCATACAATGAGCAGTTCTTC
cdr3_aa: CASSVWDSAYNEQFF

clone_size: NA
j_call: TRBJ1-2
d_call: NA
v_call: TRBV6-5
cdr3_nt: TGTGCCAGCAGTTACTCCACCGGCTATGGCTACACCTTC
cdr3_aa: CASSYSTGYGYTF

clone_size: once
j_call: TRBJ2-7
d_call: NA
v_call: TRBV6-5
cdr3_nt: TGTGCCAGTCGGCGGGACTCCTACGAGCAGTACTTC
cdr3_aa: CASRRDSYEQYF

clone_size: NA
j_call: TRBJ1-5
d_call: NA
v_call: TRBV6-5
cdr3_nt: TGTGCCGCGGGTGTCAGGCAGCCCCAGCATTTT
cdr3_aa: CAAGVRQPQHF

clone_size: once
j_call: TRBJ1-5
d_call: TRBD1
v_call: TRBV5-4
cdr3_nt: TGTGCCAGCACCCGGACAGGGAACAGCAATCAGCCCCAGCATTTT
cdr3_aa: CASTRTGNSNQPQHF

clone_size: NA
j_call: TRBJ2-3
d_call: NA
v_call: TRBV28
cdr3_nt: TGTGCCAGCAGTTTATTTCAGGATCTTGTCACAGATACGCAGTATTTT
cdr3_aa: CASSLFQDLVTDTQYF

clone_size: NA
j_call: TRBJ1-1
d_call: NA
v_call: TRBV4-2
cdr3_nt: TGTGCCAGCAAAGAGAGGAACATGAACACTGAAGCTTTCTTT
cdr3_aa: CASKERNMNTEAFF

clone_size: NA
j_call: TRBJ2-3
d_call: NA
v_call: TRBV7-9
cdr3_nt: TGTGCCAGCAGCTCCCAGGGACTGGCAGATACGCAGTATTTT
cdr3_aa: CASSSQGLADTQYF

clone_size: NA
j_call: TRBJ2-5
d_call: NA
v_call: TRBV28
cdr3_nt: TGTGCCAGCAGTTTCCACTCCGTAGAGACCCAGTACTTC
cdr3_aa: CASSFHSVETQYF

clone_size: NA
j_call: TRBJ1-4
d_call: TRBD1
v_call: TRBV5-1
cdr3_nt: TGCGCCAGCAGCCGGACAGGGGTTAATGAAAAACTGTTTTTT
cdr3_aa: CASSRTGVNEKLFF

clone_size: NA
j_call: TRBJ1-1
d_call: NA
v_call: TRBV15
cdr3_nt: TGTGCCACCAGCAGAGACAAAGTGGGCCTCAACACTGAAGCTTTCTTT
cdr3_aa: CATSRDKVGLNTEAFF

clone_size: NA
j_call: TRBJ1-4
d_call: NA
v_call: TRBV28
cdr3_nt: TGTGCCAGCAGAGGGGCTTGGGATGGGGAAAAACTGTTTTTT
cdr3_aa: CASRGAWDGEKLFF

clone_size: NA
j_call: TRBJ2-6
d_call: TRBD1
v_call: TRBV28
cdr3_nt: TGTGCCAGCAGCTTTAACAGGGGCCCACACGTCCTGACTTTC
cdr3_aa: CASSFNRGPHVLTF

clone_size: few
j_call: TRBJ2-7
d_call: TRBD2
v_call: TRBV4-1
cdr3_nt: TGCGCCAGCAGCCAAGATAGACTAGCTGGGCGCGAGCAGTACTTC
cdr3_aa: CASSQDRLAGREQYF

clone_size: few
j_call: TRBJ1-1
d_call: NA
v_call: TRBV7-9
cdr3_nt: TGTGCCAGCAGCATGATAGAAGATACTGAAGCTTTCTTT
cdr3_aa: CASSMIEDTEAFF

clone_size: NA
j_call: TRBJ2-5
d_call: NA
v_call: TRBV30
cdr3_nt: TGTGCCTGGACTGGCTTGGAAGAGACCCAGTACTTC
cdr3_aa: CAWTGLEETQYF

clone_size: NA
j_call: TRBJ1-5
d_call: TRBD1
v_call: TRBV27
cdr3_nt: TGTGCCAGCAGTTCCGAGGACAGGGCGCATCAGCCCCAGCATTTT
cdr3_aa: CASSSEDRAHQPQHF

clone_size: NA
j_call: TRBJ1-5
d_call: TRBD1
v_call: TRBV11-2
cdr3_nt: TGTGCCAGCAGCCTATACGACAGGGGGATTAGCAATCAGCCCCAGCATTTT
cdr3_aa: CASSLYDRGISNQPQHF

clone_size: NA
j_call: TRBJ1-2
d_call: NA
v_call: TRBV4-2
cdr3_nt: TGTGCCAGCAGGCAAGAAGTTACAAGAGACGGAGGGGTTGGCTACACCTTC
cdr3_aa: CASRQEVTRDGGVGYTF

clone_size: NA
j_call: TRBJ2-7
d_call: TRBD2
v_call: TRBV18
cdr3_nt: TGTGCCAGCTCACCTTCGGGACTAGCGGGAGTAGAAAGCTCCTACGAGCAGTACTTC
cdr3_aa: CASSPSGLAGVESSYEQYF

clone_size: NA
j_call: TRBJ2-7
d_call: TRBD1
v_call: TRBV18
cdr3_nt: TGTGCCAGCTCACCAACGGGACAGAATTACGAGCAGTACTTC
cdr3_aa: CASSPTGQNYEQYF

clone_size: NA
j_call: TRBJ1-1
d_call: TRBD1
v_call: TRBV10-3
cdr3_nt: TGTGCCATCAGAGGGACAGGTTTGAGCACTGAAGCTTTCTTT
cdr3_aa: CAIRGTGLSTEAFF

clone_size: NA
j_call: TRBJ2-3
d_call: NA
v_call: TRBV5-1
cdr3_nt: TGCGCCAGCAGCTTCAGAGCGCAGTTTAATAATACGCAGTATTTT
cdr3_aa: CASSFRAQFNNTQYF

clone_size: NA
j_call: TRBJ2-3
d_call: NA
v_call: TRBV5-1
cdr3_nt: TGCGCCAGCAGCTCAGACCACCAAGCACTAAGCACAGATACGCAGTATTTT
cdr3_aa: CASSSDHQALSTDTQYF

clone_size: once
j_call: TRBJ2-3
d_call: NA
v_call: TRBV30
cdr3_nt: TGTGCCTGGAGTGTTAGTGATACGCAGTATTTT
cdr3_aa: CAWSVSDTQYF

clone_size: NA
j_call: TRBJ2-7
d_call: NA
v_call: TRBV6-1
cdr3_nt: TGTGCCAGCAAATTAGGAATCGGGTCGGACGAGCAGTACTTC
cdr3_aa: CASKLGIGSDEQYF

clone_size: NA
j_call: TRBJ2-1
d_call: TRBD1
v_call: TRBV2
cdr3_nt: TGTGCCAGCACCGAGGGACGACAGGGCTGGGAGCAGTTCTTC
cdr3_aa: CASTEGRQGWEQFF

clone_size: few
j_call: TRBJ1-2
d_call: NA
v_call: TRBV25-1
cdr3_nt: TGTGCCAGCAGTGACGGGTCAGTCTATGGCTACACCTTC
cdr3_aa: CASSDGSVYGYTF

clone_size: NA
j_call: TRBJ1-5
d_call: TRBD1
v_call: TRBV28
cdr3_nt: TGTGCCAGCAGTTGGGGACAGGCCAATCAGCCCCAGCATTTT
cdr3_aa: CASSWGQANQPQHF